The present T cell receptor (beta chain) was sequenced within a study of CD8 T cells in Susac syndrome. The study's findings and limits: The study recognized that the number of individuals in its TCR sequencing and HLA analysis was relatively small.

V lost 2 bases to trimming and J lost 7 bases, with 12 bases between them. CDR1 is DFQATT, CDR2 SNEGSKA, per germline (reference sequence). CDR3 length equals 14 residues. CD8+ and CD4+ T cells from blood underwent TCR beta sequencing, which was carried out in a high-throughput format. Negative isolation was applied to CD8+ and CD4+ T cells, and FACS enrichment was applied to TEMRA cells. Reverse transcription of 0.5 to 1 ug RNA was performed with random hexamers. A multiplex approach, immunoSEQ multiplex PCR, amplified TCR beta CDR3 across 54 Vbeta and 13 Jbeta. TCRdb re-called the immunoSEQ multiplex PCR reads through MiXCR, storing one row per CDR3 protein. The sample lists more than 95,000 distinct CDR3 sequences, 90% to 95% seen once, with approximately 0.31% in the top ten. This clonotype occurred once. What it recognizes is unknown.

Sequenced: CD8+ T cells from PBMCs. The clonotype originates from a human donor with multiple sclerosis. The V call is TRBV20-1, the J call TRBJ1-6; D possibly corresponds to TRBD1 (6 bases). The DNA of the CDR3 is TGCAGTGCTAGAAGGAGGGGGGTAAATTCACCCCTCCACTTT. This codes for CSARRRGVNSPLHF.